This T cell receptor beta chain emerged from a study of blood T cell repertoires in COVID-19. The table came from immunoSEQ multiplex PCR; TCRdb's copy has only in-frame clones and leaves some out. The sample holds hundreds of thousands of clones, 85% to 90% seen once. Trimming took 3 bases from V and 8 from J, leaving 13 bases between them. Germline V CDR1 and CDR2: MNHNS, SASEGT. This CDR3 contains 14 residues. The clonotype comes from a man aged 18 to 30 with COVID-19, enrolled during active disease. The sample taken for sequencing was peripheral blood. The chain uses TRBV6-1 and TRBJ1-4, with D possibly matching TRBD1 (6 bases). Here the CDR3 reads CASSDRTGREKLFF. Written as DNA, the CDR3 is TGTGCCAGCAGTGATCGCACAGGGCGGGAAAAACTGTTTTTT.